Following are 27 T cell receptor beta chains from one sample sequenced in a study of T cell responses to AZD1222 COVID-19 vaccine. Produced via immunoSEQ multiplex PCR; TCRdb's table is partial and in-frame only. The repertoire holds 130,000 to 150,000 clones, roughly 88% seen once, with about 15% in the top ten. Specimen: peripheral blood, collected on day 0 of AZD1222 vaccination. The receptors come from an adult in good health.

The chain is built from TRBV29-1 and TRBJ1-1; TRBD1 matches at 12 bases. Germline CDR1 and CDR2: SQVTM and ANQGSEA. The CDR3 is 13 residues long. For the CDR3, the DNA is TGCACCGCGACCGGGACAGGGGGCGGTGAAGCTTTCTTT. This sequence encodes CTATGTGGGEAFF.

The chain employs TRBV27 and TRBJ2-5; D is possibly TRBD2 (7 bases). The CDR3 contains 15 residues. Per the germline V gene, CDR1 is MNHEY and CDR2 is SMNVEV (reference sequence). V was clipped by 7 bases and J by 5 bases, with 20 bases between them. This CDR3 reads CASTLLGGAGETQYF. CDR3 coding DNA: TGTGCCAGCACCCTACTAGGGGGGGCGGGGGAGACCCAGTACTTC.

This chain connects TRBV3-1 (or the pseudogene TRBV3-2) to TRBJ2-7, with TRBD2 matching over 9 bases. The CDR3 covers 14 residues. Trimming cost V 6 bases and J 4 bases; bases outside gene matches: 7. Germline lookup yields CDR1 LGHDT and CDR2 YNNKEL (reference sequence). In DNA form, the CDR3 reads TGTGCCAGCAGGGAGGAGCGGGGGGCTTACGAGCAGTACTTC. This gives the protein CASREERGAYEQYF.

The V and J genes are TRBV4-2 and TRBJ1-1; D remains unclear. The V gene lost 6 bases and the J gene lost 1 base, with 12 bases spanning the gap. Germline V gives CDR1 LGHNA, CDR2 YNFKEQ. This CDR3 is built from 14 residues. CDR3 nucleotide sequence: TGTGCCAGCAGGCGCTCCTCAACGAACACTGAAGCTTTCTTT. It translates to CASRRSSTNTEAFF.

The chain is built from TRBV7-9 and TRBJ1-2; 7 positions agree with TRBD1. J gave up 5 bases and V 4 bases, and 7 bases lay outside the gene matches. Germline V CDR1 and CDR2: SEHNR, FQNEAQ (reference sequence). This CDR3 has 14 amino acids. CDR3 protein: CASSSPGQPYGYTF. The CDR3 nucleotides are TGTGCCAGCAGCTCACCGGGACAGCCATATGGCTACACCTTC.

V usage is TRBV25-1 and J usage is TRBJ2-5; D is unclear. V shed 2 bases and J shed 5 bases, with 9 bases lying between them. Germline CDR1 reads MGHDK; CDR2 reads SYGVNS. This CDR3 comprises 13 residues. The CDR3, as DNA: TGTGCCAGCAGTGAAAAGGGATTGGAGACCCAGTACTTC. It encodes CASSEKGLETQYF.

The rearrangement links TRBV27 to TRBJ2-1; maybe TRBD2 (6 bases). From germline, CDR1 is MNHEY and CDR2 SMNVEV (reference sequence). V was pared by 2 bases and J by 8 bases, with 16 bases between. The CDR3 covers 15 residues. The CDR3 loop reads CASSLPGRYRDEQFF. The CDR3 DNA reads as TGTGCCAGCAGTTTACCTGGGAGGTATAGGGATGAGCAGTTCTTC.

The rearrangement links TRBV19 to TRBJ1-4; no clear D gene. The CDR3 runs to 15 residues. Trimming took off 1 base at V and 6 bases at J, with 12 bases between the two ends. Looked up from germline, CDR1 is LNHDA and CDR2 is SQIVND (reference sequence). The CDR3 DNA follows: TGTGCCAGTAGTATAGGAGGGCTGCAGCATGAAAAACTGTTTTTT. Translated, it gives CASSIGGLQHEKLFF.

V usage is TRBV7-8 and J usage is TRBJ2-5; no reliable D call. The V and J ends lost 5 bases and 5 bases respectively, with 12 bases between them. Germline values: CDR1 SGHVS, CDR2 FQNEAQ. CDR3 size: 13 residues. The DNA of the CDR3 is TGTGCCAGCAGCCTGCGGAAAGAGGAGACCCAGTACTTC. Encoded protein: CASSLRKEETQYF.

The chain joins TRBV18 to TRBJ1-2; a possible D gene is TRBD1 (6 bases). The CDR3 has 14 amino acids. CDR1 is KGHSH, CDR2 LQKENI, per germline. V was pared by 3 bases and J by 5 bases, with 13 bases between. The CDR3: CASSPEGDAYGYTF. CDR3 sequence (DNA): TGTGCCAGCTCACCGGAGGGGGACGCTTATGGCTACACCTTC.

The gene calls are TRBV10-1 and TRBJ1-1; D gene ambiguous. Germline CDR1 WNHNN, CDR2 SYGVQD (reference sequence). V lost 9 bases and J 0 bases, leaving 14 bases between the germline ends. CDR3 length: 14 amino acids. In DNA form, the CDR3 reads TGCGCCAGAAGAAATAGACGGCTGAACACTGAAGCTTTCTTT. Protein sequence: CARRNRRLNTEAFF.

The chain links TRBV6-5 to TRBJ1-6; D is possibly TRBD1 (5 bases). The germline V gene encodes CDR1 MNHEY and CDR2 SVGAGI. Trimming pared 5 bases from V and 11 bases from J, leaving 16 bases between. This CDR3 has 14 amino acids. For the CDR3, the DNA is TGTGCCAGCAGTACGACGGGGCCGCCGACACCCCTCCACTTT. Residues: CASSTTGPPTPLHF.

This clone was seen a few times. CDR3 coding DNA: TGTGCCAGCAGTTTGGGGGCTGCGCGGAACACTGAAGCTTTCTTT. It is translated as CASSLGAARNTEAFF. The rearrangement links TRBV6-5 to TRBJ1-1, with D possibly matching TRBD1 (6 bases). Germline V gene data show CDR1 as MNHEY and CDR2 as SVGAGI. V gave up 4 bases and J gave up 1 base, with 13 bases separating them. CDR3 size: 15 residues.

The V gene is TRBV4-2, the J gene TRBJ2-3; TRBD2 aligns across 9 bases. CDR1 LGHNA and CDR2 YNFKEQ come from the germline V gene. J lost 8 bases, V lost 1 base, and 10 bases had no gene match. This CDR3 comprises 16 residues. The DNA of the CDR3 is TGTGCCAGCAGCCAAGGGACTAGCGACCTCCCGGGTACGCAGTATTTT. It yields the protein CASSQGTSDLPGTQYF.

The chain links TRBV9 to TRBJ2-1; D perhaps matches TRBD2 (5 bases). The CDR3 runs to 16 residues. Germline V gene lookup returns CDR1 SGDLS and CDR2 YYNGEE. V was trimmed by 3 bases and J by 2 bases, leaving 15 bases between them. CDR3 region: CASSADSAPTYNEQFF. In DNA form, the CDR3 reads TGTGCCAGCAGCGCGGACTCGGCTCCCACCTACAATGAGCAGTTCTTC.

The V gene is TRBV5-1, the J gene TRBJ2-5, with a possible D match to TRBD2 (7 bases). The CDR3 has 14 residues. Trimming removed 5 bases from V and 2 bases from J, with 13 bases in between. Germline CDR1 reads SGHRS; CDR2 reads YFSETQ. CDR3 nucleotide sequence: TGCGCCAGCAGTAAGGGGGGGCCACAAGAGACCCAGTACTTC. This gives the protein CASSKGGPQETQYF.

CDR3: CASSLARGRGDTQYF. CDR3 DNA sequence: TGCGCCAGCAGCTTGGCGAGGGGGCGCGGAGATACGCAGTATTTT. V usage is TRBV5-1 and J usage is TRBJ2-3, with 7 positions matching TRBD1. The CDR3 runs to 15 residues. CDR1 and CDR2 (germline): SGHRS, YFSETQ. J lost 5 bases, V lost 0 bases, and 6 bases had no gene match.

This chain uses TRBV19 with TRBJ1-3, with no clear D. V gave up 3 bases and J gave up 0 bases, with 12 bases separating them. The CDR3 sequence is 16 residues long. CDR1 and CDR2 from the germline V gene are LNHDA and SQIVND (reference sequence). CDR3 DNA sequence: TGTGCCAGTAGTATCCACGACCGGCCCTCTGGAAACACCATATATTTT. Residues: CASSIHDRPSGNTIYF. The complete variable domain, with remaining parts taken from reference TRBV19 and TRBJ1-3, reads DGGITQSPKYLFRKEGQNVTLSCEQNLNHDAMYWYRQDPGQGLRLIYYSQIVNDFQKGDIAEGYSVSREKKESFPLTVTSAQKNPTAFYLCASSIHDRPSGNTIYFGEGSWLTVV.

The CDR3 loop reads CASIARGAVQETQYF. The CDR3 nucleotides read TGTGCCAGCATTGCGCGGGGGGCCGTCCAAGAGACCCAGTACTTC. This sequence joins TRBV2 and TRBJ2-5, with 8 nucleotides matching TRBD2. The ends lost 7 bases at V and 1 base at J; junction bases unmatched: 8. The CDR3 spans 15 residues. The germline V gene has CDR1 SNHLY and CDR2 FYNNEI.

The CDR3 DNA sequence: TGTGCCAGCAGCTTTTCCGGGGGGCCTTACCAAGAGACCCAGTACTTC. Translation: CASSFSGGPYQETQYF. The chain carries TRBV7-2 and TRBJ2-5, with D perhaps TRBD2 (7 bases). Trimming left V 3 bases short and J 0 bases short, with 14 bases between. The germline gives CDR1 SGHTA, CDR2 FQGNSA. The CDR3 has 16 residues.

This clone appeared once. The chain recombines TRBV12-5 with TRBJ1-1, with D possibly being TRBD1 (5 bases). There are 12 residues in the CDR3. V lost 5 bases and J 8 bases, leaving 12 bases between the germline ends. Germline values: CDR1 LGHNT, CDR2 FRNRAP. The CDR3 DNA reads as TGTGCTAGTGGTGAAGCGACAGTAGAAGCTTTCTTT. This translates into CASGEATVEAFF.

V gene TRBV4-3 combines with J gene TRBJ2-7; no firm D call. The CDR3 consists of 16 residues. CDR1 and CDR2 from the germline V gene are LGHNA and YSLEER. V lost 0 bases and J 3 bases, leaving 15 bases between the germline ends. This CDR3 is CASSQDWRDDRYEQYF. The CDR3 region has the DNA TGCGCCAGCAGCCAAGATTGGCGCGACGATCGCTACGAGCAGTACTTC.

The count of this clone is one. The chain uses TRBV6-5 and TRBJ1-2, with 7 bases that match TRBD1. With V trimmed by 5 bases and J by 8 bases, 11 bases remained unmatched. The CDR3 runs 14 residues. The germline V gene has CDR1 MNHEY and CDR2 SVGAGI. The CDR3 DNA sequence: TGTGCCAGCAGTCGAGGGGGCTCTAATCGCGGCTACACCTTC. Its translation is CASSRGGSNRGYTF.

The table lists this clone with a count of one. The chain links TRBV10-1 to TRBJ1-5, with D tentatively TRBD1 (5 bases). Germline loops: CDR1 WNHNN, CDR2 SYGVQD (reference sequence). CDR3 size: 14 residues. V dropped 8 bases and J dropped 2 bases, with 13 bases sitting between them. CDR3 coding DNA: TGCGCCAGCGAGGGGTCAGGGCGCAATCAGCCCCAGCATTTT. Translated: CASEGSGRNQPQHF.

J is TRBJ2-1 and V is TRBV7-8, with D perhaps TRBD2 (5 bases). V was cut by 5 bases and J by 1 base, with 12 bases left in between. From germline, CDR1 is SGHVS and CDR2 FQNEAQ. The CDR3 has 15 residues. CDR3 sequence: CASSRGFGSYNEQFF. The CDR3 coding sequence is TGTGCCAGCAGCCGAGGGTTTGGGTCCTACAATGAGCAGTTCTTC.

The CDR3 protein is CASSSGQGATEAFF. CDR3 sequence (DNA): TGTGCCAGCAGCTCTGGACAGGGGGCGACTGAAGCTTTCTTT. The V gene is TRBV7-9, the J gene TRBJ1-1; 11 bases are a match to TRBD1. Trimming removed 4 bases from V and 5 bases from J; junction bases left unmatched: 3. The CDR3 has 14 residues. Germline lookup yields CDR1 SEHNR and CDR2 FQNEAQ (reference sequence).

V usage is TRBV30 and J usage is TRBJ1-5; perhaps TRBD1 as D (6 bases). V was shortened by 1 base and J by 3 bases, with 7 bases between the two germline ends. This CDR3 comprises 13 residues. The germline V gene has CDR1 GTSNPN and CDR2 SVGIG (reference sequence). Here the CDR3 reads CAWSGQDNQPQHF. Written as DNA, the CDR3 is TGTGCCTGGAGTGGACAGGACAATCAGCCCCAGCATTTT.